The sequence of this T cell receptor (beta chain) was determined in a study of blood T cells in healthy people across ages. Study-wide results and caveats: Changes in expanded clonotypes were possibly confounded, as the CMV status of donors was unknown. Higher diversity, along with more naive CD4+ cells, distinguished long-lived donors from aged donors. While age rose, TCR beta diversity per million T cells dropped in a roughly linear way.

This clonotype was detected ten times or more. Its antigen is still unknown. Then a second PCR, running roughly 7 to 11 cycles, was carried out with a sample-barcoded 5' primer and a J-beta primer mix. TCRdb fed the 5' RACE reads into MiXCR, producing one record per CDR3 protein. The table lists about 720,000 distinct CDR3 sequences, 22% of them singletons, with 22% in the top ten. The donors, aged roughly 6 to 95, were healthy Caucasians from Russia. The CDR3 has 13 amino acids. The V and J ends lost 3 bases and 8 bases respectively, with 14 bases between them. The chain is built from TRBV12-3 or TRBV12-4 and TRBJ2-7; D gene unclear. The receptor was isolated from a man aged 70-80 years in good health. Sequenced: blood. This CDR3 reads CASSFKRPTQQYF. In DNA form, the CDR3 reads TGTGCCAGCAGTTTTAAGAGGCCGACCCAGCAGTACTTC.